This T cell receptor beta chain was documented in a study of blood T cells in healthy people across ages. Donors were healthy Caucasian individuals from Russia aged about 6 to 100. Each donor's blood draw was ten milliliters of peripheral blood. Per-sample PBMC isolation yielded at least 7 million cells. The CDR3 contains 14 residues. Germline V gene sequence: CDR1 DFQATT, CDR2 SNEGSKA (reference sequence). Trimming cost V 5 bases and J 8 bases, with 18 bases left between them. Primers used in a second PCR of roughly 7 to 11 cycles were a sample-barcoded 5' primer and a J-beta primer mix. One entry per CDR3 protein results from TCRdb running MiXCR on the 5' RACE reads. The sample consists of about 1.1 million distinct CDR3 sequences, approximately 38% of them appearing once.

This TCR came from a man younger than 35 in good health. The source material was blood. V and J are TRBV20-1 and TRBJ1-4, with no clear D. In DNA form, the CDR3 reads TGCAGTGCTTTCCCGCCGGGGATCCGGGAAAAACTGTTTTTT. Translation gives CSAFPPGIREKLFF.